Each of the 26 T cell receptor beta chains below was sequenced from the same sample in a study of blood T cell repertoires in COVID-19. Measured with immunoSEQ multiplex PCR; TCRdb has only the in-frame clones, and not every one. Of roughly 240,000 clones listed, around 88% are singletons. Sequencing was performed on PBMCs or T cells enriched from blood (not recorded which). Source of these receptors: a woman between 40 and 55 years old with acute COVID-19.

The chain combines TRBV7-2 with TRBJ1-5, with a tentative D call TRBD1 (5 bases). The CDR3 consists of 14 residues. V was trimmed by 5 bases and J by 6 bases, leaving 14 bases between them. Germline V gives CDR1 SGHTA, CDR2 FQGNSA. CDR3 DNA sequence: TGTGCCAGCAGCCTCAGGGTTGGCGGTCAGCCCCAGCATTTT. This translates into CASSLRVGGQPQHF.

V usage is TRBV21-1 and J usage is TRBJ2-6; TRBD2, the D gene given by the table, was not confirmed from the DNA. TRBV21-1 is classified as a pseudogene. The length of the CDR3 is 15 residues. This CDR3 reads CASSKGGLAANVLTF. CDR3 in DNA: TGTGCCAGCAGCAAGGGGGGACTAGCGGCCAACGTCCTGACTTTC.

The CDR3 reads CASSPPFPADNEQFF. CDR3 nucleotide sequence: TGTGCCAGCTCCCCGCCCTTTCCGGCGGACAATGAGCAGTTCTTC. This chain uses TRBV18 with TRBJ2-1; D not certain. Trimming removed 6 bases from V and 5 bases from J, with 17 bases in between. Per the germline V gene, CDR1 is KGHSH and CDR2 is LQKENI. CDR3 length: 15 amino acids.

V usage is TRBV6-2 or TRBV6-3 and J usage is TRBJ2-7; TRBD2 is a possible D gene (5 bases). CDR3 size: 12 residues. V shed 5 bases and J shed 4 bases, with 9 bases lying between them. CDR1 is MNHEY and CDR2 is SVGEGT in the germline V gene. The CDR3 coding sequence is TGTGCCAGCAGTGAGGGCAGGTACGAGCAGTACGTC. It translates to CASSEGRYEQYV.

The chain links TRBV6-2 or TRBV6-3 to TRBJ1-4; D might be TRBD1 (5 bases). Deletions cut 2 bases from V and 8 bases from J, with 15 bases between. The CDR3 spans 15 residues. Germline lookup yields CDR1 MNHEY and CDR2 SVGEGT. The CDR3 region is CASSYVGPVGEKLFF. In DNA form, the CDR3 reads TGTGCCAGCAGTTACGTGGGGCCAGTCGGGGAAAAACTGTTTTTT.

The chain recombines TRBV29-1 with TRBJ1-4; no clear D gene. V lost 2 bases to trimming and J lost 14 bases, with 12 bases between them. CDR1 and CDR2 (germline): SQVTM, ANQGSEA. This CDR3 contains 11 residues. In nucleotides, the CDR3 is TGCAGCGTTGAATACGCCGTCGGGCTGTTTTTT. It translates to CSVEYAVGLFF. The full variable domain, rest sourced from reference TRBV29-1 and TRBJ1-4, is SAVISQKPSRDICQRGTSLTIQCQVDSQVTMMFWYRQQPGQSLTLIATANQGSEATYESGFVIDKFPISRPNLTFSTLTVSNMSPEDSSIYLCSVEYAVGLFFGSGTQLSVL.

The rearrangement links TRBV6-4 to TRBJ2-2; 7 bases are a match to TRBD2. J lost 4 bases, V lost 3 bases, and 2 bases had no gene match. CDR3 length: 14 residues. Germline V CDR1 and CDR2: MRHNA, SNTAGT. The CDR3 reads CASSEGGGTGELFF. The CDR3 DNA sequence: TGTGCCAGCAGTGAAGGCGGGGGCACCGGGGAGCTGTTTTTT.

The chain uses TRBV3-1 (or the pseudogene TRBV3-2) and TRBJ2-7, with D tentatively TRBD1 (5 bases). CDR3 length: 14 amino acids. The germline V gene has CDR1 LGHDT and CDR2 YNNKEL (reference sequence). Between the trimmed V and J ends, which lost 4 bases and 1 base, there was a span of 11 bases. The DNA for the CDR3 is TGTGCCAGCAGCCGGGGCGGCGTTTCCTACGAGCAGTACTTC. Protein sequence: CASSRGGVSYEQYF.

The J gene is TRBJ1-5, the V gene TRBV2, with TRBD1 matching over 11 bases. Per the germline V gene, CDR1 is SNHLY and CDR2 is FYNNEI. The CDR3 covers 13 residues. The V gene end was trimmed by 6 bases and the J gene end by 9 bases; junction bases not matched to a gene: 4. For the CDR3, the DNA is TGTGCCAGCAGCAGGGACAGGGGGTCGCCCCAGCATTTT. Translating it yields CASSRDRGSPQHF. The full variable domain, its missing parts supplied by reference TRBV2 and TRBJ1-5, is EPEVTQTPSHQVTQMGQEVILRCVPISNHLYFYWYRQILGQKVEFLVSFYNNEISEKSEIFDDQFSVERPDGSNFTLKIRSTKLEDSAMYFCASSRDRGSPQHFGDGTRLSIL.

V and J are TRBV5-1 and TRBJ2-3, with D possibly being TRBD1 (5 bases). The CDR3 has 14 amino acids. Per germline, CDR1 SGHRS and CDR2 YFSETQ. Trimming shortened V by 0 bases and J by 4 bases, and 9 bases separated the two germline ends. This CDR3 reads CASSLVRGPDTQYF. CDR3 bases: TGCGCCAGCAGCTTGGTAAGGGGCCCAGATACGCAGTATTTT.

Details on this clone: Other nucleotide sequences in the sample specify the same CDR3. V is TRBV7-8 and J is TRBJ2-5; 11 positions agree with TRBD2. This CDR3 contains 17 residues. The V gene's germline CDR1 is SGHVS and CDR2 FQNEAQ. After removal of 1 base from V and 1 base from J, the junction contained 5 bases not matched to a gene. The CDR3 here is CASSLGLAGGTQETQYF. The CDR3 DNA reads TGTGCCAGCAGCTTAGGTCTAGCGGGAGGAACCCAAGAGACCCAGTACTTC.

This chain connects TRBV24-1 to TRBJ1-3; 10 bases line up with TRBD1. With 10 bases clipped from V and 0 bases from J, the junction kept 11 bases outside the gene matches. Per germline, CDR1 KGHDR and CDR2 SFDVKD. This CDR3 spans 17 amino acids. The CDR3 coding sequence is TGTGCCACGCGTGCCGGGACAGGGGTTCTCTCTGGAAACACCATATATTTT. Residues: CATRAGTGVLSGNTIYF.

The chain is built from TRBV27 and TRBJ2-3; 8 positions match TRBD2. CDR1 and CDR2 from the germline V gene are MNHEY and SMNVEV (reference sequence). The J segment lost 3 bases and the V segment lost 10 bases, leaving 9 bases of the junction unmatched. This CDR3 contains 14 residues. DNA of the CDR3: TGTGCCACCCTGCGGGGGGCTAGGACAGATACGCAGTATTTT. Its protein product is CATLRGARTDTQYF.

The rearrangement joins TRBV19 to TRBJ2-1; TRBD2 matches at 8 bases. CDR3 length: 13 amino acids. Germline lookup yields CDR1 LNHDA and CDR2 SQIVND (reference sequence). Trimming at V came to 6 bases and at J to 10 bases, leaving 8 bases not matched to a gene. CDR3 sequence reads: CASSGTRFREQFF. CDR3 nucleotide sequence: TGTGCCAGTAGCGGGACTAGGTTTAGGGAGCAGTTCTTC.

The chain combines TRBV29-1 with TRBJ2-3; no reliable D call. CDR3 length equals 12 residues. Deletions cut 4 bases from V and 2 bases from J, with 7 bases between. The germline CDR1 and CDR2 sequences are SQVTM and ANQGSEA. This CDR3 is CSVVQTTDTQYF. The CDR3 nucleotides read TGCAGCGTTGTACAGACCACAGATACGCAGTATTTT.

V gene TRBV12-3 or TRBV12-4 combines with J gene TRBJ2-3, with 8 bases that match TRBD1. The ends lost 11 bases at V and 3 bases at J; junction bases unmatched: 7. This CDR3 is built from 13 residues. CDR3 sequence reads: CASRRTGTDTQYF. In DNA, the CDR3 is TGTGCCTCGCGCCGGACAGGGACAGATACGCAGTATTTT.

The V gene is TRBV5-1, the J gene TRBJ1-1, with TRBD1 identical over 7 bases. J lost 5 bases, V lost 4 bases, and 8 bases had no gene match. This CDR3 comprises 14 residues. In germline, CDR1 is SGHRS, CDR2 YFSETQ. CDR3 loop: CASSSRGESTEAFF. In DNA, the CDR3 is TGCGCCAGCAGCAGCAGGGGGGAGAGTACTGAAGCTTTCTTT. The variable domain in full, completed from reference TRBV5-1 and TRBJ1-1, reads KAGVTQTPRYLIKTRGQQVTLSCSPISGHRSVSWYQQTPGQGLQFLFEYFSETQRNKGNFPGRFSGRQFSNSRSEMNVSTLELGDSALYLCASSSRGESTEAFFGQGTRLTVV.

This chain uses TRBV5-8 with TRBJ1-4, with 8 bases identical to TRBD1. The CDR3 has 16 residues. The trim removed 4 bases at V and 7 bases at J, leaving 12 bases unmatched. Germline CDR1 is SGHTS and CDR2 is YDEGEE. CDR3 region: CASSPLDRVGTEKLFF. The CDR3 DNA is TGTGCCAGCAGCCCCCTGGACAGGGTGGGAACTGAAAAACTGTTTTTT.

The chain recombines TRBV29-1 with TRBJ1-1; TRBD1 matches 7 bases. With V trimmed by 4 bases and J by 5 bases, 7 bases remained unmatched. CDR3 size: 13 residues. CDR1 SQVTM and CDR2 ANQGSEA come from the germline V gene. DNA for the CDR3: TGCAGCGTTGCTGAGGGGGCAGGGACTGAAGCTTTCTTT. This gives the protein CSVAEGAGTEAFF.

The chain carries TRBV2 and TRBJ2-1, with D hard to call. This CDR3 contains 14 residues. V lost 5 bases, J lost 3 bases, and 11 bases lay in between. CDR1 and CDR2 (germline): SNHLY, FYNNEI. CDR3 sequence (DNA): TGTGCCAGCAGTTACTACGCGGTCTACAATGAGCAGTTCTTC. Protein sequence: CASSYYAVYNEQFF.

The V gene is TRBV5-1, the J gene TRBJ2-3; TRBD1 matches 7 bases. V dropped 3 bases and J dropped 3; count of bases not matched to a gene: 13. The germline gives CDR1 SGHRS, CDR2 YFSETQ. The CDR3 consists of 17 residues. CDR3 nucleotides: TGCGCCAGCAGCTCTGGCTTAGCAGGGGGTTTTACAGATACGCAGTATTTT. Protein sequence: CASSSGLAGGFTDTQYF.

The chain links TRBV9 to TRBJ2-1; tentative D call: TRBD2 (7 bases). The CDR3 loop spans 16 amino acids. The V end was cut by 4 bases, the J end by 6 bases, with 20 bases between. The germline CDR1 and CDR2 sequences are SGDLS and YYNGEE. For the CDR3, the DNA is TGTGCCAGCAGCACCCGGTACGGGGGGCTCCTCAATGAGCAGTTCTTC. This sequence encodes CASSTRYGGLLNEQFF.

The rearrangement joins TRBV12-5 to TRBJ2-1; TRBD2 agrees at 10 bases. V trimming: 6 bases; J trimming: 7 bases; junction bases outside the gene matches: 6. Germline V lookup: CDR1 LGHNT, CDR2 FRNRAP. The CDR3 is 14 amino acids. The CDR3, as DNA: TGTGCTAGTGGGTTAGCGGGGGGCCGGAATGAGCAGTTCTTC. This sequence encodes CASGLAGGRNEQFF. Supplemented by reference TRBV12-5 and TRBJ2-1, the full variable domain reads DARVTQTPRHKVTEMGQEVTMRCQPILGHNTVFWYRQTMMQGLELLAYFRNRAPLDDSGMPKDRFSAEMPDATLATLKIQPSEPRDSAVYFCASGLAGGRNEQFFGPGTRLTVL.

The rearrangement joins TRBV6-5 to TRBJ2-7; D may be TRBD2 (6 bases). Looked up from germline, CDR1 is MNHEY and CDR2 is SVGAGI. V was trimmed by 8 bases and J by 1 base, leaving 15 bases between them. The CDR3 has 14 amino acids. The CDR3 nucleotides are TGTGCCAGCCGGAGGGCGTGGAGTTCCTACGAGCAGTACTTC. Residues: CASRRAWSSYEQYF.

This chain links TRBV5-1 with TRBJ2-3; D ambiguous. Germline CDR1 reads SGHRS; CDR2 reads YFSETQ. V was trimmed by 1 base and J by 0 bases, leaving 9 bases between them. The CDR3 is made up of 15 amino acids. Here the CDR3 reads CASSLWAGSTDTQYF. CDR3 sequence (DNA): TGCGCCAGCAGCTTGTGGGCCGGTAGCACAGATACGCAGTATTTT. Based on the CDR3 plus reference TRBV5-1 and TRBJ2-3, the full variable domain is KAGVTQTPRYLIKTRGQQVTLSCSPISGHRSVSWYQQTPGQGLQFLFEYFSETQRNKGNFPGRFSGRQFSNSRSEMNVSTLELGDSALYLCASSLWAGSTDTQYFGPGTRLTVL.

The CDR3 bases are TGTGCCAGCAGCTTGAACCCACTTAGGGACAGCCCGAAAGGCTACACCTTC. This translates into CASSLNPLRDSPKGYTF. The rearrangement links TRBV5-5 to TRBJ1-2; TRBD1 matches at 7 bases. CDR3 length equals 17 residues. J was trimmed by 8 bases and V by 1 base; bases with no gene match: 17. CDR1 is SGHKS and CDR2 is YYEKEE in the germline V gene (reference sequence).